The 20 T cell receptor beta chains in this list originate from one sample, sequenced in a study of cytomegalovirus exposure and HLA in healthy donors. Using immunoSEQ multiplex PCR, the repertoire was profiled, and TCRdb retains in-frame clones only, with some absent. The table includes roughly 180,000 clones, approximately 80% detected once. The sample taken for sequencing was PBMCs. These receptors came from a man aged 18-30 years in good health and CMV-seropositive.

The chain is built from TRBV7-6 and TRBJ2-1, with D tentatively TRBD2 (6 bases). This CDR3 is built from 15 residues. Looked up from germline, CDR1 is SGHVS and CDR2 is FNYEAQ. The V and J ends lost 2 bases and 4 bases respectively, with 12 bases between them. The CDR3 bases are TGTGCCAGCAGCTTATTCCGGGGGAGATACAATGAGCAGTTCTTC. Amino acid sequence: CASSLFRGRYNEQFF.

The V gene is TRBV27, the J gene TRBJ2-7; 9 nucleotides align to TRBD2. Germline V gene lookup returns CDR1 MNHEY and CDR2 SMNVEV (reference sequence). The ends lost 6 bases at V and 3 bases at J; junction bases unmatched: 3. This CDR3 region has 13 residues. The CDR3 protein is CASRTSGNYEQYF. CDR3 DNA: TGTGCCAGCAGGACTAGCGGAAACTACGAGCAGTACTTC.

The rearrangement joins TRBV10-3 to TRBJ2-3; TRBD2 matches 10 bases. The V and J ends lost 6 bases and 6 bases, in that order; junction bases with no gene match: 12. CDR3 length: 16 residues. Germline V CDR1 and CDR2: ENHRY, SYGVKD. CDR3 protein: CAISPRASGSRDTQYF. The CDR3 DNA reads as TGTGCCATCAGCCCAAGGGCTAGCGGGAGTAGGGATACGCAGTATTTT.

The V call is TRBV5-1, the J call TRBJ2-1, with 15 bases matching TRBD2. Germline assignment: CDR1 SGHRS and CDR2 YFSETQ. V gave up 3 bases and J gave up 2 bases; unmatched junction bases: 3. The CDR3 consists of 17 residues. CDR3 sequence (DNA): TGCGCCAGCAGCTGGGGACTAGCGGGAGGACCCTACAATGAGCAGTTCTTC. This codes for CASSWGLAGGPYNEQFF.

V and J are TRBV4-3 and TRBJ2-3; possible D gene TRBD2, 6 bases. V lost 0 bases, J lost 4 bases, and 11 bases lay in between. CDR1 LGHNA and CDR2 YSLEER come from the germline V gene. The CDR3 is made up of 15 amino acids. The DNA of the CDR3 is TGCGCCAGCAGCCAAGATCTTTCTAGCGCAGATACGCAGTATTTT. Translation: CASSQDLSSADTQYF.

The gene calls are TRBV7-2 and TRBJ2-7; no firm D call. V was shortened by 7 bases and J by 1 base, with 14 bases between the two germline ends. The CDR3 covers 14 residues. Germline CDR1 reads SGHTA; CDR2 reads FQGNSA. The CDR3 bases are TGTGCCAGCACCTCCAATCGTCAGTCCTACGAGCAGTACTTC. Translating gives CASTSNRQSYEQYF.

This sequence joins TRBV28 and TRBJ2-7; 11 nucleotides line up with TRBD2. CDR3 size: 20 residues. CDR1 MDHEN and CDR2 SYDVKM come from the germline V gene. J gave up 1 base and V 6 bases, and 20 bases lay outside the gene matches. CDR3 DNA sequence: TGTGCCAGCAGGGGACAGGGCACTACACGGACTAGCGGGCAATCCTACGAGCAGTACTTC. It encodes CASRGQGTTRTSGQSYEQYF.

The chain is built from TRBV7-9 and TRBJ1-2, with a possible D match to TRBD1 (6 bases). Trimming took 8 bases from V and 0 from J, leaving 22 bases between them. The CDR3 totals 17 residues. The germline CDR1 and CDR2 sequences are SEHNR and FQNEAQ (reference sequence). Here the CDR3 reads CASHTDRSLEANYGYTF. CDR3 in DNA: TGTGCCAGCCACACCGACAGGTCTCTGGAGGCTAACTATGGCTACACCTTC.

The chain couples TRBV28 to TRBJ1-4; unclear D gene. There are 13 residues in the CDR3. The germline V gene has CDR1 MDHEN and CDR2 SYDVKM. The V and J ends lost 6 bases and 10 bases respectively, with 15 bases between them. Here the CDR3 DNA reads TGTGCCAGCAGCCCCCCTGAGCCCTCAAAACTGTTTTTT. Translation: CASSPPEPSKLFF.

This sequence joins TRBV19 and TRBJ2-7, with TRBD2 identical over 10 bases. This CDR3 has 16 amino acids. CDR1 is LNHDA, CDR2 SQIVND, per germline (reference sequence). The ends lost 5 bases at V and 2 bases at J; junction bases unmatched: 9. CDR3 sequence: CASSSRTSGHPYEQYF. The CDR3 DNA sequence: TGTGCCAGTAGTTCCCGGACTAGCGGTCACCCCTACGAGCAGTACTTC.

The CDR3 coding sequence is TGTGCCAGCAGTTACGAGGGCTCTGGGGCCAACGTCCTGACTTTC. It is translated as CASSYEGSGANVLTF. The chain carries TRBV6-6 and TRBJ2-6, with D tentatively TRBD2 (5 bases). V lost 2 bases and J lost 0, with 5 bases in between. Germline values: CDR1 MNHNY, CDR2 SVGAGI (reference sequence). The CDR3 is 15 residues long.

The rearrangement uses TRBV27 and TRBJ1-1, with a weak D call TRBD1 (5 bases). Looked up from germline, CDR1 is MNHEY and CDR2 is SMNVEV (reference sequence). The CDR3 runs to 14 residues. Trimming cost V 6 bases and J 3 bases, with 14 bases left between them. CDR3 region: CASRRVGEDTEAFF. The CDR3 DNA is TGTGCCAGCAGGCGGGTGGGGGAGGACACTGAAGCTTTCTTT.

The chain carries TRBV11-2 and TRBJ2-7; 8 positions match TRBD2. Germline CDR1 is SGHAT and CDR2 is FQNNGV. The V gene end was trimmed by 1 base and the J gene end by 3 bases; junction bases not matched to a gene: 5. The CDR3 contains 15 residues. CDR3 in amino acids: CASSLGGRTVYEQYF. The CDR3 DNA reads TGTGCCAGCAGCTTAGGCGGGAGGACGGTCTACGAGCAGTACTTC.

The J gene is TRBJ1-4, the V gene TRBV27, with 7 nucleotides matching TRBD1. The V and J ends lost 6 bases and 0 bases, in that order; junction bases with no gene match: 4. The germline CDR1 and CDR2 sequences are MNHEY and SMNVEV (reference sequence). This CDR3 is 15 amino acids long. The CDR3 is CASRTGTATNEKLFF. CDR3 nucleotides: TGTGCCAGCAGAACCGGGACAGCAACTAATGAAAAACTGTTTTTT.

The chain uses TRBV7-3 and TRBJ2-3, with TRBD1 matching over 10 bases. CDR3 length: 15 amino acids. Looked up from germline, CDR1 is SGHTA and CDR2 is FQGTGA. After removal of 5 bases from V and 3 bases from J, the junction contained 5 bases not matched to a gene. The CDR3 DNA is TGTGCCAGCAGCGAGACAGGGGGCTCGACAGATACGCAGTATTTT. It translates to CASSETGGSTDTQYF.

The chain employs TRBV29-1 and TRBJ2-3, with 11 bases identical to TRBD1. The trim removed 4 bases at V and 4 bases at J, leaving 10 bases unmatched. This CDR3 has 16 residues. Germline V gives CDR1 SQVTM, CDR2 ANQGSEA. The CDR3 here is CSVGRGQGAGADTQYF. In DNA form, the CDR3 reads TGCAGCGTTGGTAGAGGACAGGGGGCCGGCGCAGATACGCAGTATTTT.

J is TRBJ2-5 and V is TRBV7-2, with D unclear. This CDR3 has 12 amino acids. The V end lost 1 base, the J end lost 5 bases, and 5 bases lay between the germline ends. Germline CDR1 is SGHTA and CDR2 is FQGNSA. CDR3 sequence reads: CASSLGAETQYF. In DNA form, the CDR3 reads TGTGCCAGCAGCTTAGGAGCGGAGACCCAGTACTTC.

This clone was picked up one time. CDR3 in amino acids: CASSLDRSGNQPQHF. The CDR3 coding sequence is TGTGCCAGCTCACTAGACAGGTCTGGAAATCAGCCCCAGCATTTT. The genes are TRBV18 and TRBJ1-5; D is possibly TRBD1 (6 bases). The V gene's germline CDR1 is KGHSH and CDR2 LQKENI. The CDR3 runs 15 residues. The V end was cut by 4 bases, the J end by 4 bases, with 14 bases between. Variable domain in full (rest from reference TRBV18 and TRBJ1-5): NAGVMQNPRHLVRRRGQEARLRCSPMKGHSHVYWYRQLPEEGLKFMVYLQKENIIDESGMPKERFSAEFPKEGPSILRIQQVVRGDSAAYFCASSLDRSGNQPQHFGDGTRLSIL.

The chain combines TRBV7-2 with TRBJ2-7; D is ambiguous. CDR1 and CDR2 (germline): SGHTA, FQGNSA. The CDR3 contains 13 residues. The V end lost 1 base, the J end lost 7 bases, and 11 bases lay between the germline ends. This CDR3 reads CASSLDLVGEQYF. In nucleotides, the CDR3 is TGTGCCAGCAGCTTAGACCTGGTCGGGGAGCAGTACTTC.

This sequence joins TRBV18 and TRBJ1-1; the D is unclear. This CDR3 has 16 residues. CDR1 and CDR2 (germline): KGHSH, LQKENI. V was cut by 3 bases and J by 4 bases, with 18 bases left in between. The CDR3 loop reads CASSPPLVRLATEAFF. In DNA form, the CDR3 reads TGTGCCAGCTCACCTCCACTCGTGAGGCTGGCCACTGAAGCTTTCTTT. Full variable domain (missing parts from reference TRBV18 and TRBJ1-1): NAGVMQNPRHLVRRRGQEARLRCSPMKGHSHVYWYRQLPEEGLKFMVYLQKENIIDESGMPKERFSAEFPKEGPSILRIQQVVRGDSAAYFCASSPPLVRLATEAFFGQGTRLTVV.